This T cell receptor beta chain was documented in a study of graft-versus-host responses after intestinal transplantation. Overall study: Recipients underwent multivisceral, liver-intestinal, or isolated intestinal transplants. Among the recipients, all got anti-thymocyte globulin induction and then tacrolimus and steroids for approximately 3 years. Findings and caveats of the study: Graft-donor T cell macrochimerism in patients accompanied high graft-versus-host to host-versus-graft clonal ratios in allografts. GvH clonotypes were identified within recipient marrow, with a subset emerging first in ileum or blood.

Some clones are missing from TCRdb's copy, which holds only in-frame ones; the method was immunoSEQ multiplex PCR. The sample has about 90,000 clones; roughly 92% are singletons. The germline V and J ends were trimmed by 6 bases and 8 bases, with 12 bases remaining between them. This CDR3 has 12 residues. Germline lookup yields CDR1 MNHEY and CDR2 SVGAGI. As regards this clone: Antigen specificity is unknown.

The chain has TRBV6-5 and TRBJ2-3, with no clear D. This clonotype was sampled from a human donor who received an intestinal transplant. Sequencing was performed on unstimulated CD4+ T cells sorted from spleen or lymph node cells, taken before intestinal transplant. DNA for the CDR3: TGTGCCAGCAGAGGTTGGGATGGTACGCAGTATTTT. Amino acids: CASRGWDGTQYF.